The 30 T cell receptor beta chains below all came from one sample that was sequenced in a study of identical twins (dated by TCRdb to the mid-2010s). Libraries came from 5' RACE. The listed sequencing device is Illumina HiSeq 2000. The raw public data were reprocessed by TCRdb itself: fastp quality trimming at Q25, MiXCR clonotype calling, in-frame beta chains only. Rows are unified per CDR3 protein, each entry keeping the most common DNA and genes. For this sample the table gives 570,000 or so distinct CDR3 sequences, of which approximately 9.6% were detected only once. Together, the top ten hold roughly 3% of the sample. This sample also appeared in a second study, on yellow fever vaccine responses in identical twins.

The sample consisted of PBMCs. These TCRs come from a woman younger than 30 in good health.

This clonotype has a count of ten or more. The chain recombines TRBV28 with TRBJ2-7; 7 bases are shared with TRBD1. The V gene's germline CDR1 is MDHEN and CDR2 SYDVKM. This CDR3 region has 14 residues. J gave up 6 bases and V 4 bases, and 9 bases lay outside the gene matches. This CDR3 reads CASSYRHRGLEQYF. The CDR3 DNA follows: TGTGCCAGCAGTTATAGACACAGGGGTCTCGAGCAGTACTTC.

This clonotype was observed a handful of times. The CDR3 sequence is CASSFADLSPQPQHF. CDR3 nucleotide sequence: TGTGCCAGCAGCTTTGCGGATCTTAGTCCCCAACCCCAGCATTTT. This chain links TRBV7-9 with TRBJ1-5; no clear D. The ends were cut back, 3 bases at V and 10 bases at J, with 19 bases in the middle. Germline-derived CDR1 and CDR2 are SEHNR and FQNEAQ (reference sequence). The CDR3 runs 15 residues.

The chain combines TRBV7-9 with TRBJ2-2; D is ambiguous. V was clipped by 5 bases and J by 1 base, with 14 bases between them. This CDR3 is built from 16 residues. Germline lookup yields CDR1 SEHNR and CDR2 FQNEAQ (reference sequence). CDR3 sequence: CASSPLAQENTGELFF. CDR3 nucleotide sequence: TGTGCCAGCAGCCCTCTGGCCCAAGAGAACACCGGGGAGCTGTTTTTT.

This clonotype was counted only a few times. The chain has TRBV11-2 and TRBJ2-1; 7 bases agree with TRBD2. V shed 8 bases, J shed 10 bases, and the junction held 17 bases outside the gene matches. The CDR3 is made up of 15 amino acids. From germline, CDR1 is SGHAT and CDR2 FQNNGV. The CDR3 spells CASGSAGPGLGEQFF. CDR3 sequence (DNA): TGTGCCAGCGGTTCAGCGGGGCCCGGTCTGGGGGAGCAGTTCTTC.

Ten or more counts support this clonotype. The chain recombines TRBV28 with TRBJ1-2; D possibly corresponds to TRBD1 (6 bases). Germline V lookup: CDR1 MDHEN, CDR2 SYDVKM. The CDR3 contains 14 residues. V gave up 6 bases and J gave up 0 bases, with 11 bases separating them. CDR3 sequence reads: CASSRGGPNYGYTF. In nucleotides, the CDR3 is TGTGCCAGCAGCCGAGGGGGGCCTAACTATGGCTACACCTTC.

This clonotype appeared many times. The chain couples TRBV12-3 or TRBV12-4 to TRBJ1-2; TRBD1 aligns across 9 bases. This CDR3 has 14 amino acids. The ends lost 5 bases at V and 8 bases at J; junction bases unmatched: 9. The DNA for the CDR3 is TGTGCCAGCAGTACCTCGAGGGACAGGGAAGGCTACACCTTC. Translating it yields CASSTSRDREGYTF.

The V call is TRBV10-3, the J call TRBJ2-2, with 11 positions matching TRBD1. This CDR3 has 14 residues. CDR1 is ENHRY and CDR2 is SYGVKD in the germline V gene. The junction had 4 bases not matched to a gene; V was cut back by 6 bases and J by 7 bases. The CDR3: CAIRDRGQDGELFF. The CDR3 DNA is TGTGCCATCAGGGACAGGGGGCAAGACGGGGAGCTGTTTTTT.

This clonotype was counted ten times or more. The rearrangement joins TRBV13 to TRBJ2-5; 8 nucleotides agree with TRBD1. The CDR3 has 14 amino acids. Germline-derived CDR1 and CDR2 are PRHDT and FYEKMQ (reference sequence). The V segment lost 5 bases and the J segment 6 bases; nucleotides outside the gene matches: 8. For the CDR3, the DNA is TGTGCCAGCAGCCCTCCAGGGGGCGGGCAGACCCAGTACTTC. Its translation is CASSPPGGGQTQYF. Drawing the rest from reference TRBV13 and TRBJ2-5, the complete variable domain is AAGVIQSPRHLIKEKRETATLKCYPIPRHDTVYWYQQGPGQDPQFLISFYEKMQSDKGSIPDRFSAQQFSDYHSELNMSSLELGDSALYFCASSPPGGGQTQYFGPGTRLLVL.

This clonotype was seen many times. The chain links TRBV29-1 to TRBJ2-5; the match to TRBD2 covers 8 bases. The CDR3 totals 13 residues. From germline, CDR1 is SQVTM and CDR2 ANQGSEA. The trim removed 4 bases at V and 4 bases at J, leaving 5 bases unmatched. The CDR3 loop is CSVAGGSGETQYF. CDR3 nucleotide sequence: TGCAGCGTTGCGGGAGGGTCTGGAGAGACCCAGTACTTC.

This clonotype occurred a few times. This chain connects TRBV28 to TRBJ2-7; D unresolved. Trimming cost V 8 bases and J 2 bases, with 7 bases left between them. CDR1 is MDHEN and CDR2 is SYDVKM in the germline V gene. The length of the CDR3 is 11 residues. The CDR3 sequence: CASHHTYEQYF. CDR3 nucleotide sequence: TGTGCCAGCCACCATACCTACGAGCAGTACTTC.

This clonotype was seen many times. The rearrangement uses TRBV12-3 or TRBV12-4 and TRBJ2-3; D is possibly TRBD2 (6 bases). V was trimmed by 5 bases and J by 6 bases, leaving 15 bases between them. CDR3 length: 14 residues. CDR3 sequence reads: CASSTPLASDTQYF. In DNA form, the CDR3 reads TGTGCCAGCAGTACCCCCCTAGCGTCCGATACGCAGTATTTT.

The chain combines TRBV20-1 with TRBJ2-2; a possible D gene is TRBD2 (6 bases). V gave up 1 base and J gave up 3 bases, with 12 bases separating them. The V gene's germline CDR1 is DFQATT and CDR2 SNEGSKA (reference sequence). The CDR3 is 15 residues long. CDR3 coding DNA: TGCAGTGCTAGAGTCGGAGGGGCGGACACCGGGGAGCTGTTTTTT. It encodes CSARVGGADTGELFF.

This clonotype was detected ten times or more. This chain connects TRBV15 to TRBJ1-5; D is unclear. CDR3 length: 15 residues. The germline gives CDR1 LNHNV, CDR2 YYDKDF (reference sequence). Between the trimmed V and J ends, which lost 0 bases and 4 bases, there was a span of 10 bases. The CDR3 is CATSRDRQANQPQHF. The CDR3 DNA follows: TGTGCCACCAGCAGAGATAGGCAGGCTAATCAGCCCCAGCATTTT.

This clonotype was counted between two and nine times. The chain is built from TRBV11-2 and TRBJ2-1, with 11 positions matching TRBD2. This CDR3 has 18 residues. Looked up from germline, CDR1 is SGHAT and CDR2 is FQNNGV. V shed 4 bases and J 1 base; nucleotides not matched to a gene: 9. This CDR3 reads CASSWGISGRGSYNEQFF. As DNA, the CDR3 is TGTGCCAGCAGCTGGGGGATTAGCGGGAGGGGGTCCTACAATGAGCAGTTCTTC.

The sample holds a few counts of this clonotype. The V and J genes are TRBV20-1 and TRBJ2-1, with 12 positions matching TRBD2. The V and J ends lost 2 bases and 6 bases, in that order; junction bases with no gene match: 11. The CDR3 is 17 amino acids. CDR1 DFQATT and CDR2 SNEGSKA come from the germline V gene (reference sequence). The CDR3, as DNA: TGCAGTGCTAGACCATCTAGCGGGAGGGCCCGACGCAATGAGCAGTTCTTC. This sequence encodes CSARPSSGRARRNEQFF.

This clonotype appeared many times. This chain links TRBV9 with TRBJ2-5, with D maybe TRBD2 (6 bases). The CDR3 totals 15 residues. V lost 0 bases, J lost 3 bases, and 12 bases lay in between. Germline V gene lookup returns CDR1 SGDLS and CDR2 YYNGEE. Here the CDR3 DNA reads TGTGCCAGCAGCGTAGCGGGGGTTATCAAAGAGACCCAGTACTTC. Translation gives CASSVAGVIKETQYF.

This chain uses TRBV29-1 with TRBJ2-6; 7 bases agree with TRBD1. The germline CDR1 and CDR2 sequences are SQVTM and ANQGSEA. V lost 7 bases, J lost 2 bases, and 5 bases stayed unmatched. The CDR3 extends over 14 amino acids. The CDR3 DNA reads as TGCAGCGCTCTAACAGGGGCTGGGGCCAACGTCCTGACTTTC. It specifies CSALTGAGANVLTF.

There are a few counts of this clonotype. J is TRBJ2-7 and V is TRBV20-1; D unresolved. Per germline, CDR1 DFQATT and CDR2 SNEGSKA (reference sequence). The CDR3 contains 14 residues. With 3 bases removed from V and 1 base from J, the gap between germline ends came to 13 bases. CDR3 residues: CSARPRPNSYEQYF. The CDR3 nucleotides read TGCAGTGCTAGGCCCCGGCCGAATTCCTACGAGCAGTACTTC.

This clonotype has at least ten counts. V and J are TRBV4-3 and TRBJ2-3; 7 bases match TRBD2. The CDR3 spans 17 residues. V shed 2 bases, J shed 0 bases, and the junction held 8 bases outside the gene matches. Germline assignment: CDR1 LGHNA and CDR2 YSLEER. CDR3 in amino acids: CASSQSASGPSTDTQYF. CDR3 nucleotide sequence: TGCGCCAGCAGCCAATCGGCTAGCGGCCCCAGCACAGATACGCAGTATTTT.

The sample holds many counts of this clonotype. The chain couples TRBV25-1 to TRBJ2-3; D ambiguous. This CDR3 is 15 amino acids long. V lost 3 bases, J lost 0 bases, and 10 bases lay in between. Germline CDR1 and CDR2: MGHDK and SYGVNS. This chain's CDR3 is CASSDFAESTDTQYF. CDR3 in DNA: TGTGCCAGCAGTGACTTCGCGGAGAGCACAGATACGCAGTATTTT. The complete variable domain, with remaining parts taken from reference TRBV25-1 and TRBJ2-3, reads EADIYQTPRYLVIGTGKKITLECSQTMGHDKMYWYQQDPGMELHLIHYSYGVNSTEKGDLSSESTVSRIRTEHFPLTLESARPSHTSQYLCASSDFAESTDTQYFGPGTRLTVL.

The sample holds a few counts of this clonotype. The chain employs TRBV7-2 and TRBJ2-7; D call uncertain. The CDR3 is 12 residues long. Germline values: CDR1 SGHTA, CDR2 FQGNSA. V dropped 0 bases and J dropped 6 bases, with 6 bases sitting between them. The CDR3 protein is CASSLAYSEQYF. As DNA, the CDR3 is TGTGCCAGCAGCTTAGCCTACAGCGAGCAGTACTTC.

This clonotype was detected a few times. CDR3 loop: CASSQEWGGASGANVLTF. In DNA form, the CDR3 reads TGTGCCAGCAGCCAAGAGTGGGGGGGCGCGTCTGGGGCCAACGTCCTGACTTTC. The chain combines TRBV3-1 with TRBJ2-6; weak D call: TRBD2 (7 bases). V dropped 0 bases and J dropped 1 base, with 13 bases sitting between them. CDR3 length: 18 amino acids. Germline-derived CDR1 and CDR2 are LGHDT and YNNKEL (reference sequence).

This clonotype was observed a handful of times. CDR3 DNA: TGTGCCAGCAGACCAAGCGCGGCTAGCGGGAGGAACGAGCAGTACTTC. Protein sequence: CASRPSAASGRNEQYF. The chain combines TRBV7-2 with TRBJ2-7; 11 bases line up with TRBD2. The germline gives CDR1 SGHTA, CDR2 FQGNSA. The CDR3 is 16 amino acids. Trimming took 6 bases from V and 5 from J; bases not matched to a gene: 12.

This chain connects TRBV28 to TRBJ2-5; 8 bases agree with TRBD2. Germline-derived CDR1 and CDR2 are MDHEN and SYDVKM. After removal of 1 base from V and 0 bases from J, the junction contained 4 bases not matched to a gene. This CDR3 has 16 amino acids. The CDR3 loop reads CASSLLVAGHQETQYF. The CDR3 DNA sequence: TGTGCCAGCAGTTTATTGGTAGCGGGACACCAAGAGACCCAGTACTTC.

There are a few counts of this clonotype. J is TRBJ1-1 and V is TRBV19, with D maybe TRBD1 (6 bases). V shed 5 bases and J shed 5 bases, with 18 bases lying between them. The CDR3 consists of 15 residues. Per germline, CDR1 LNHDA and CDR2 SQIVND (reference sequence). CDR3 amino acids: CASSGDIGFNTEAFF. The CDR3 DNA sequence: TGTGCCAGTAGTGGGGACATCGGTTTTAATACTGAAGCTTTCTTT.

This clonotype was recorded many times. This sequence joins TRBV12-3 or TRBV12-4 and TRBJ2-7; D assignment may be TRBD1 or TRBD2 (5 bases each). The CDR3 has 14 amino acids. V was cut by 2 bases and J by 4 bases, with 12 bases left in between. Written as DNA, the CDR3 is TGTGCCAGCAGTTTAAATCGGGGCCTATACGAGCAGTACTTC. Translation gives CASSLNRGLYEQYF.

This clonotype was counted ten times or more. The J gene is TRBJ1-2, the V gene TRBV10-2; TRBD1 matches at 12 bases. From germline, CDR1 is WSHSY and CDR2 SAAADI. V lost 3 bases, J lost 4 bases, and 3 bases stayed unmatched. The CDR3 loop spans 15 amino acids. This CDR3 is CASSEGTGGPYGYTF. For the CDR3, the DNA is TGCGCCAGCAGTGAAGGGACAGGGGGCCCCTATGGCTACACCTTC.

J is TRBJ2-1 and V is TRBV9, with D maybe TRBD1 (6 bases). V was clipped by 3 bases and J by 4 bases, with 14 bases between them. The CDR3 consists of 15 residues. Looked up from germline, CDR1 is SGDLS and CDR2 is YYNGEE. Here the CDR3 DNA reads TGTGCCAGCAGCGATCGGGACAACTCATACAATGAGCAGTTCTTC. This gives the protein CASSDRDNSYNEQFF.

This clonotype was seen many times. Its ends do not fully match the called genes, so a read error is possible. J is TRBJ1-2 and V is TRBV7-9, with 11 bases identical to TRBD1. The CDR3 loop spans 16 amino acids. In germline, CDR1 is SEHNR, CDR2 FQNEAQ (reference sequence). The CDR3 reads CASSSPGTGGNHGYTF. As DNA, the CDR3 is TGTGCCAGCAGCTCGCCCGGGACAGGGGGTAACCATGGCTACACCTTC.

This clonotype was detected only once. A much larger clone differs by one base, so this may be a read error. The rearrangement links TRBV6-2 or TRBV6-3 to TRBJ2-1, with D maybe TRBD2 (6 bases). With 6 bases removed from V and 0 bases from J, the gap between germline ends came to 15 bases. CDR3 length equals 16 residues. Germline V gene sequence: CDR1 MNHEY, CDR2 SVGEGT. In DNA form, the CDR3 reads TGTGCCAGCAGCCAGTCCTGGCGGGGCTCCTACAATGAGCAGTTCTTC. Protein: CASSQSWRGSYNEQFF.